The rows below give T cell receptor beta chains drawn from one sample of a study of Ad26.COV2.S vaccination and SARS-CoV-2 variants. Method: immunoSEQ multiplex PCR; TCRdb's copy keeps in-frame clones and lacks some. Here the sample spans about 460,000 clones, 89% being singletons. The sample in question was peripheral blood, obtained in a trial of Ad26.COV2.S vaccine versus placebo. These receptors were taken from a person aged 18-60 years who received the Ad26.COV2.S COVID-19 vaccine or a placebo. CDR3s include the opening cysteine and the closing phenylalanine or tryptophan. Each record gives: CDR3 protein, CDR3 DNA, J gene, clone size, V gene, D gene. D genes are given only for firm matches. Size is omitted from some rows. Given values are once, few, many or a class for expanded clones.

CDR3aa: CASSYPTGFNGYTF
CDR3nt: TGTGCCAGCAGTTACCCGACAGGGTTTAATGGCTACACCTTC
j_gene: TRBJ1-2
abundance: -
v_gene: TRBV6-2/TRBV6-3
d_gene: TRBD1

CDR3aa: CASSFGPQGEQFF
CDR3nt: TGTGCCAGCAGCTTCGGTCCACAAGGTGAGCAGTTCTTC
j_gene: TRBJ2-1
abundance: -
v_gene: TRBV5-4
d_gene: -

CDR3aa: CASSPPDRGRNEQFF
CDR3nt: TGTGCCAGCTCACCCCCGGACAGGGGGCGGAATGAGCAGTTCTTC
j_gene: TRBJ2-1
abundance: -
v_gene: TRBV18
d_gene: TRBD1

CDR3aa: CASSKSKTSYEQYF
CDR3nt: TGTGCCAGCAGCAAATCGAAAACTAGCTACGAGCAGTACTTC
j_gene: TRBJ2-7
abundance: few
v_gene: TRBV6-2/TRBV6-3
d_gene: -

CDR3aa: CASSYALGMNYGYTF
CDR3nt: TGTGCCAGCAGTTACGCTCTTGGAATGAACTATGGCTACACCTTC
j_gene: TRBJ1-2
abundance: -
v_gene: TRBV6-5
d_gene: -

CDR3aa: CASLSSSYEQYF
CDR3nt: TGTGCCAGCCTAAGTAGCTCCTACGAGCAGTACTTC
j_gene: TRBJ2-7
abundance: -
v_gene: TRBV28
d_gene: -

CDR3aa: CASSEGPVMNTEAFF
CDR3nt: TGTGCCAGCAGCGAAGGTCCAGTAATGAACACTGAAGCTTTCTTT
j_gene: TRBJ1-1
abundance: few
v_gene: TRBV2
d_gene: -

CDR3aa: CASSLDQGPYGYTF
CDR3nt: TGTGCCAGCAGCTTAGATCAGGGCCCCTATGGCTACACCTTC
j_gene: TRBJ1-2
abundance: -
v_gene: TRBV7-2
d_gene: -

CDR3aa: CASRLQGETNYGYTF
CDR3nt: TGCGCCAGCAGGCTACAGGGTGAAACCAACTATGGCTACACCTTC
j_gene: TRBJ1-2
abundance: -
v_gene: TRBV5-1
d_gene: -

CDR3aa: CASSLGPGQGIYGYTF
CDR3nt: TGTGCCAGCAGCTTAGGGCCGGGACAGGGAATCTATGGCTACACCTTC
j_gene: TRBJ1-2
abundance: once
v_gene: TRBV11-2
d_gene: TRBD1